This T cell receptor beta chain derives from a study of T cell responses to AZD1222 COVID-19 vaccine. Profiling relied on immunoSEQ multiplex PCR, and the TCRdb table lists in-frame clones only, not all of them. Here the sample spans 95,000 to 150,000 clones, about 79% being singletons. As for this clone: Its antigen remains unknown.

Findings and limits, study-wide: White British people made up most donors, females outnumbered males, and clonal diversity was possibly underestimated. CD4 TCRs linked to vaccination spanned spike, dominating at 160-218 and 743-854.

The CDR3 consists of 15 residues. Trimming stripped 5 bases from V and 2 bases from J, with 13 bases between. The V gene's germline CDR1 is SGHTA and CDR2 FQGNSA. The sequencing used peripheral blood, collected 28 days after the second AZD1222 dose. This chain joins TRBV7-2 and TRBJ1-5, with D possibly being TRBD1 (5 bases). The TCR sequence derives from an adult who received the AZD1222 COVID-19 vaccine. CDR3 loop: CASSPYQGGNQPQHF. For the CDR3, the DNA is TGTGCCAGCAGCCCATATCAAGGGGGCAATCAGCCCCAGCATTTT.